This T cell receptor beta chain was captured in a study of CXCR3-negative and CXCR3-positive naive CD8 T cells. Every CD8+ subset sample held around 300,000 flow-sorted cells, done in triplicate. Carrying UMI labels, the TRB cDNA libraries were prepared through 5' RACE. TCRdb processed the 5' RACE reads again and assigns one entry to each CDR3 protein, with no DNA. The table counts 100,000 to 150,000 distinct CDR3 sequences; about 0.3% lies in the top ten. The CDR3 has 17 residues. The germline CDR1 and CDR2 sequences are SGHRS and YFSETQ. The TCR was taken from a human donor in good health. Some clones in this sample may be carry-over from other donors' samples. This sequence joins TRBV5-1 and TRBJ2-7; TCRdb indicates TRBD2, and absent DNA this call remains unverified. What was sequenced was naive CXCR3- CD8+ T cells from blood. Regarding subset: CD45RO-CCR7+CD27+CD95- naive CD8+ T cells lacking CXCR3 (TNR3-). The CDR3 here is CASSVGLAGKSSYEQYF.